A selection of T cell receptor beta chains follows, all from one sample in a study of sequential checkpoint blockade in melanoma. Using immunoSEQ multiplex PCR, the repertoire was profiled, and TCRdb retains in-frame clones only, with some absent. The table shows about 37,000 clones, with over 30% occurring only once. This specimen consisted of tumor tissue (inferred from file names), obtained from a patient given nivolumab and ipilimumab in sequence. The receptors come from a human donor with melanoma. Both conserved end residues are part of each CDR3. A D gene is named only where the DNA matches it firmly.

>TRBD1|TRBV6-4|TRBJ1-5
CASSRTGSGDQPQHF
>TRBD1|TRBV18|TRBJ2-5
CASSLNGQGRETQYF
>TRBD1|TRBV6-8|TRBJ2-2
CAISAWTGMNTGELFF
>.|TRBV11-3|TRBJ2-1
CASSWPRGRYNEQFF
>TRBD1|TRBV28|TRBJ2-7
CASRTTGKSSYEQYF
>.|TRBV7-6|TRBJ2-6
CASSLVGHSGANVLTF
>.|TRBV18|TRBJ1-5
CASSPAAIGNQPQHF
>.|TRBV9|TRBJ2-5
CASSVGTAQETQYF
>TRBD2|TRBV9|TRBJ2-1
CASSLGHRSGGPFSYNEQFF
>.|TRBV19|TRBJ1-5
CASSSLGRSNQPQHF
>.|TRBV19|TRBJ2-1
CASSIGGVGFF
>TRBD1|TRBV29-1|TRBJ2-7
CSVNPGTGSYEQYF
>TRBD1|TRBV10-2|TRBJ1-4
CASSEPGQGLREKLFF
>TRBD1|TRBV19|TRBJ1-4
CASSIYGTGFEKLFF
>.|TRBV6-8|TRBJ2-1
CASSWGTPPMDEQFF
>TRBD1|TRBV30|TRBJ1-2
CAWSVLEGRGIPLYGYTF
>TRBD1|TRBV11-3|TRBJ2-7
CASSLEGQPPYEQYF
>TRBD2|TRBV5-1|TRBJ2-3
CASSSLAGGTDTQYF
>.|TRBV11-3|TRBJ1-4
CASSTGGGTTNEKLFF
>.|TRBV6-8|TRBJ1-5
CASSDHTGIGNQPQHF
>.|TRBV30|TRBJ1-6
CACSTYRNSPLHF
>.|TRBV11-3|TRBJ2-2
CASSLVPQGRDTGELFF
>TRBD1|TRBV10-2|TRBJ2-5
CASSFDRDRGQETQYF
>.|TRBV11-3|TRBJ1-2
CASSLDRMGNYGYTF
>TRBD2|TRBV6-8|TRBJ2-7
CASSSSGRDYEQYF
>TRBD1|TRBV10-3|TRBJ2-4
CAISESWDSRTKNIQYF
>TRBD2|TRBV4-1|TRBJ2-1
CASSRDYYNEQFF
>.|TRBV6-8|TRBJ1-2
CAISGDRYYGYTF
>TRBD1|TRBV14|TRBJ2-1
CASSQAPGQGDDEQFF
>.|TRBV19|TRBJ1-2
CASSIDPGLKANYGYTF
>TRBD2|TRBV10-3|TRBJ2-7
CAISEKGTSGEQYF
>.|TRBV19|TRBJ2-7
CASSIRTDTPYEQYF
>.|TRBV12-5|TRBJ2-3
CASGSRDRAPDTQYF
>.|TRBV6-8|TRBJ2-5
CASSYAGASQETQYF
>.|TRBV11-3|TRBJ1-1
CASSLTPWASTEAFF
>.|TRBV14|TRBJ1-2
CASSQDSTPYGYTF
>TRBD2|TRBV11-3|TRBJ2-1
CASSLEYLSGLAESYNEQFF
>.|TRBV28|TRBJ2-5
CASSLAWQDPEETQYF
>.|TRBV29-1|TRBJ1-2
CSVRRMFNYGYTF
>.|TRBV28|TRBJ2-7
CASRASGRGVEQYF
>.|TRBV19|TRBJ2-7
CASTRGPAYEQYF
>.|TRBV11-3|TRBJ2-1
CASSLSPTGQSEQFF
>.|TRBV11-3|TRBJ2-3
CASRGVGGSTDTQYF
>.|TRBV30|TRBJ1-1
CAWSQQAATRTTSEAFF
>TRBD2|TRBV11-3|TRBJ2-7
CASSLPGGATRQYF
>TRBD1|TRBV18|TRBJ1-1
CASSPAGTANTEAFF
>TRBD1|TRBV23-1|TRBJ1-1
CASSWTGGAEAFF
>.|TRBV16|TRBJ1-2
CASSLNRDTYGYTF
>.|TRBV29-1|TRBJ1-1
CSADGMNTEAFF
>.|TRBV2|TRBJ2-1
CASSEGGWMGGPSNEQFF
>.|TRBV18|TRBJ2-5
CASSPPGETQYF
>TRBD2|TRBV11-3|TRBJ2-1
CASSFRTSGSSYNEQFF
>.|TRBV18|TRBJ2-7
CASSPQLDSLGEQYF
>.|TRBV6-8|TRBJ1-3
CASSARGHRSGNTIYF
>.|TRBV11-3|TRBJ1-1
CASSFNSGPDTEAFF